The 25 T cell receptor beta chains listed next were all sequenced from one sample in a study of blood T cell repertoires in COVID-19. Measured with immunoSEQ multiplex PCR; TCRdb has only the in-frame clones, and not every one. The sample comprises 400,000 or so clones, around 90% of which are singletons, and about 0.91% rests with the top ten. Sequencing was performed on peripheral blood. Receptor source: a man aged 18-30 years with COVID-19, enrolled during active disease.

CDR3 protein: CASSYGGSGANVLTF. In nucleotides, the CDR3 is TGTGCCAGCAGTTACGGGGGGTCTGGGGCCAACGTCCTGACTTTC. This rearrangement joins TRBV6-2 or TRBV6-3 to TRBJ2-6, with D tentatively TRBD2 (6 bases). This CDR3 region has 15 residues. In germline, CDR1 is MNHEY, CDR2 SVGEGT. The V and J ends lost 2 bases and 1 base respectively, with 6 bases between them.

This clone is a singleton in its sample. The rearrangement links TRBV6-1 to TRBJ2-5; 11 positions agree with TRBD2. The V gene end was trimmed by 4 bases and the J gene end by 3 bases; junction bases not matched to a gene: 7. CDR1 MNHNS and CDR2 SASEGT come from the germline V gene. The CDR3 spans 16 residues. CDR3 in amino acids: CASSVRLAGLKETQYF. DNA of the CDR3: TGTGCCAGCAGTGTCCGACTAGCGGGGCTAAAAGAGACCCAGTACTTC.

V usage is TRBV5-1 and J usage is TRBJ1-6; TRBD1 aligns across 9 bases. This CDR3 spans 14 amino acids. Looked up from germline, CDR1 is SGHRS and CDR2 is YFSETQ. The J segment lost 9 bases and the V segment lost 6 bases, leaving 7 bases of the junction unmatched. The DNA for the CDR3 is TGCGCCAGCAAAAGCGGGACAGGGCTTTCACCCCTCCACTTT. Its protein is CASKSGTGLSPLHF.

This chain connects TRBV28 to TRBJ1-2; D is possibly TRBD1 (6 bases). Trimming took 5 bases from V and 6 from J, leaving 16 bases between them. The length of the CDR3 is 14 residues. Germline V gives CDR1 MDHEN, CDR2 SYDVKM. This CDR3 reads CASSPQGNRNGYTF. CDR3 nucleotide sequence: TGTGCCAGCAGTCCCCAGGGGAATCGAAATGGCTACACCTTC.

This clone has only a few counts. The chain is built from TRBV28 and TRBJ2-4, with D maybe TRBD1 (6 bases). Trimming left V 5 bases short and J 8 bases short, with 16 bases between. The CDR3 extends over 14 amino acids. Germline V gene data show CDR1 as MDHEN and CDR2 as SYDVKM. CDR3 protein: CASSPQGPYDIQYF. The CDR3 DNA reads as TGTGCCAGCAGTCCCCAGGGGCCCTATGACATTCAGTACTTC.

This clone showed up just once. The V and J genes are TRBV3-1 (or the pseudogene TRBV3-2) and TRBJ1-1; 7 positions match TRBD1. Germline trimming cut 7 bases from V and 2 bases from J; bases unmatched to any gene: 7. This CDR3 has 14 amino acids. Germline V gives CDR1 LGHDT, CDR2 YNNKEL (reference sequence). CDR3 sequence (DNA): TGTGCCAGCAAACGGGACAGACAAAACACTGAAGCTTTCTTT. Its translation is CASKRDRQNTEAFF.

CDR3 in amino acids: CASILGNEQFF. For the CDR3, the DNA is TGCGCCAGCATTCTAGGTAATGAGCAGTTCTTC. This rearrangement joins TRBV5-1 to TRBJ2-1; D uncertain. This CDR3 spans 11 amino acids. In germline, CDR1 is SGHRS, CDR2 YFSETQ. V was shortened by 6 bases and J by 7 bases, with 8 bases between the two germline ends.

The CDR3 bases are TGTGCCAGCAGCAAACAGGGGGGTCATGGAGATACGCAGTATTTT. Translation: CASSKQGGHGDTQYF. V gene TRBV21-1 combines with J gene TRBJ2-3; TRBD1, as called in the table, went unchecked against the DNA. TRBV21-1 is tagged as a pseudogene. The CDR3 contains 15 residues.

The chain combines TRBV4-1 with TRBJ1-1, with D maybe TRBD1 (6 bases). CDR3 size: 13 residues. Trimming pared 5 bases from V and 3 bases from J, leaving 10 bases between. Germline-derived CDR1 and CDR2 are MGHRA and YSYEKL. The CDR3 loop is CASSGQRDTEAFF. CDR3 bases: TGCGCCAGCAGCGGACAGAGGGACACTGAAGCTTTCTTT.

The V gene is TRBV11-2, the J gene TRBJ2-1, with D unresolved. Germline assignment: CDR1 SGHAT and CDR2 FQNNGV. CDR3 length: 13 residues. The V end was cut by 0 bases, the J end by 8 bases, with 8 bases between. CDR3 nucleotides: TGTGCCAGCAGCTTAGACGTGAGAGATGAGCAGTTCTTC. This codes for CASSLDVRDEQFF.

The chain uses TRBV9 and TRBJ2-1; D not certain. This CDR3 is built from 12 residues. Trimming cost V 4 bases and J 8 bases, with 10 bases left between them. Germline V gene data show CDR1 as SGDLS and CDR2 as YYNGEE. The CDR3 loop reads CASSSPDYEQFF. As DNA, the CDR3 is TGTGCCAGCAGCTCCCCAGATTATGAGCAGTTCTTC. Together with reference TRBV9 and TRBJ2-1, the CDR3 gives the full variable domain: DSGVTQTPKHLITATGQRVTLRCSPRSGDLSVYWYQQSLDQGLQFLIQYYNGEERAKGNILERFSAQQFPDLHSELNLSSLELGDSALYFCASSSPDYEQFFGPGTRLTVL.

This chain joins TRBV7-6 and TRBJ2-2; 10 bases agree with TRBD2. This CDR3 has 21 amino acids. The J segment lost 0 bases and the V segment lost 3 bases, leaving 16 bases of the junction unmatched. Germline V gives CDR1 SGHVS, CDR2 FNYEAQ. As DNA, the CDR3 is TGTGCCAGCAGCTTTCCCCGGCTAGCGGGGGCCAAACTACCGAACACCGGGGAGCTGTTTTTT. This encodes CASSFPRLAGAKLPNTGELFF.

The CDR3 loop is CASSPPGLTVSYEQYF. In DNA form, the CDR3 reads TGTGCCAGCAGTCCTCCGGGGTTGACTGTTTCCTACGAGCAGTACTTC. The chain combines TRBV28 with TRBJ2-7, with D perhaps matching TRBD2 (5 bases). Germline V lookup: CDR1 MDHEN, CDR2 SYDVKM. The CDR3 is 16 residues long. Trimming removed 5 bases at V and 1 base at J, with 18 bases between. Filled out from reference TRBV28 and TRBJ2-7, the complete variable domain reads DVKVTQSSRYLVKRTGEKVFLECVQDMDHENMFWYRQDPGLGLRLIYFSYDVKMKEKGDIPEGYSVSREKKERFSLILESASTNQTSMYLCASSPPGLTVSYEQYFGPGTRLTVT.

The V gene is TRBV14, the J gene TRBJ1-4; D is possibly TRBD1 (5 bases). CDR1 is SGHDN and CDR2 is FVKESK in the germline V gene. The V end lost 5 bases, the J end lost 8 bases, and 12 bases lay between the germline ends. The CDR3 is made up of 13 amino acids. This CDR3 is CASSRDWGEKLFF. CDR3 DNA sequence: TGTGCCAGCAGCAGGGACTGGGGGGAAAAACTGTTTTTT.

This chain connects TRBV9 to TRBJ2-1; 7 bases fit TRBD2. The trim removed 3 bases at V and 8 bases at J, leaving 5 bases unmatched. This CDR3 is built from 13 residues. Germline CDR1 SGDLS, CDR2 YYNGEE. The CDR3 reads CASSGGSRYEQFF. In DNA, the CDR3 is TGTGCCAGCAGCGGCGGGAGTCGGTATGAGCAGTTCTTC.

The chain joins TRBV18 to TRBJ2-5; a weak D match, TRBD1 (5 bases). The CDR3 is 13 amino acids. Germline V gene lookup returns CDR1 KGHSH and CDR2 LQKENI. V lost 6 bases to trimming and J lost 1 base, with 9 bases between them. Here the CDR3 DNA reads TGTGCCAGCTCCGACAGCCTCCAAGAGACCCAGTACTTC. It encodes CASSDSLQETQYF.

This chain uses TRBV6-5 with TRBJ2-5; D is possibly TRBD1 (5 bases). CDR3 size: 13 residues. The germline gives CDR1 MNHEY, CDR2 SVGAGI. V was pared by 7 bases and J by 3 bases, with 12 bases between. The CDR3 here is CASTSQGKETQYF. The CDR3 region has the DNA TGTGCCAGCACTTCTCAGGGAAAAGAGACCCAGTACTTC.

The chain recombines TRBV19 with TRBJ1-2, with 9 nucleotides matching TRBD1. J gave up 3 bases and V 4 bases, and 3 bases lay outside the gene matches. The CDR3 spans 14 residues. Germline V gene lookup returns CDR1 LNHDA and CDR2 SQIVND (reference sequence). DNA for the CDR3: TGTGCCAGTAGTAAGGACAGGGGAGACTATGGCTACACCTTC. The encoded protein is CASSKDRGDYGYTF.

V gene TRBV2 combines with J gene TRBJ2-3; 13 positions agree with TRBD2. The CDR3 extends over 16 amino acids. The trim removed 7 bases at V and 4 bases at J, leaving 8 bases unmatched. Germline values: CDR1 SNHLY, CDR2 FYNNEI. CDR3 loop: CASKLLAGGPSDTQYF. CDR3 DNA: TGTGCCAGCAAACTACTAGCGGGGGGGCCATCAGATACGCAGTATTTT.

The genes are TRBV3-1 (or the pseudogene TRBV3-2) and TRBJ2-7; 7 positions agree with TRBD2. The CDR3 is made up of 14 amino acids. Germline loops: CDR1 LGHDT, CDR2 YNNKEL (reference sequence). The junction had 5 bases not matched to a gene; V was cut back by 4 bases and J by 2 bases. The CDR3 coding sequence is TGTGCCAGCAGCCTACGGGGAGGGACCTACGAGCAGTACTTC. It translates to CASSLRGGTYEQYF.

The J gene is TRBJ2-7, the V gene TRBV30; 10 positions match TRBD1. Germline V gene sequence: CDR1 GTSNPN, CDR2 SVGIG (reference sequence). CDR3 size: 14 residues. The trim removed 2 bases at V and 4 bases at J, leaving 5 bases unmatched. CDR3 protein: CAWSTGTGEYEQYF. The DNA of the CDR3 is TGTGCCTGGAGTACTGGGACAGGGGAATACGAGCAGTACTTC.

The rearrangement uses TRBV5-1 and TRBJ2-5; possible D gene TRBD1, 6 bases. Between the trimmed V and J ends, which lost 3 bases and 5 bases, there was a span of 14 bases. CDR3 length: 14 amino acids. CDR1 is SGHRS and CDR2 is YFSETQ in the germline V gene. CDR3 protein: CASSWSTGEETQYF. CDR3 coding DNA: TGCGCCAGCAGCTGGTCGACAGGAGAGGAGACCCAGTACTTC.

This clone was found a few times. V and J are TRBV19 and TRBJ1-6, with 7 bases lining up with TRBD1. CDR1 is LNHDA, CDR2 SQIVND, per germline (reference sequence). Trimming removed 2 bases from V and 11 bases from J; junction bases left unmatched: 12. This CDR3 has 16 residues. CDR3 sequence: CASSISEQGISAPLHF. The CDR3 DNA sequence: TGTGCCAGTAGTATAAGTGAACAGGGGATTTCGGCACCCCTCCACTTT. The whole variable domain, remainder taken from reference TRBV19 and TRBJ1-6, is DGGITQSPKYLFRKEGQNVTLSCEQNLNHDAMYWYRQDPGQGLRLIYYSQIVNDFQKGDIAEGYSVSREKKESFPLTVTSAQKNPTAFYLCASSISEQGISAPLHFGNGTRLTVT.

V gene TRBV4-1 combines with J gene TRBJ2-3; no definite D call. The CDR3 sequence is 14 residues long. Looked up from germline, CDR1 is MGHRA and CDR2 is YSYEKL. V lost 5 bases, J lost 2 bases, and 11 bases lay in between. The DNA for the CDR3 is TGCGCCAGCAGCGAGACAAAACCCACAGATACGCAGTATTTT. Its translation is CASSETKPTDTQYF.

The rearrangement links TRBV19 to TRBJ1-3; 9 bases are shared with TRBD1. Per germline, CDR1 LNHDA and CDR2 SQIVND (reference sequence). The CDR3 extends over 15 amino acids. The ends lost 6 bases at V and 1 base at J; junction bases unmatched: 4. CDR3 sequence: CASRVDRGSGNTIYF. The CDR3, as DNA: TGTGCCAGTAGAGTTGACAGGGGGTCTGGAAACACCATATATTTT.